This is a list of T cell receptor beta chains from one sample in a study of cytomegalovirus exposure and HLA in healthy donors. Sequenced by immunoSEQ multiplex PCR; TCRdb stores in-frame clones only, minus some. The sample includes under 100,000 clones. The sample was PBMCs. The source is a man younger than 40 in good health and CMV-seronegative. Each CDR3 is given with its conserved first and last residue. D genes are given only for firm matches.

TRBV19,.,14,TRBJ1-4,CASSRGRTNEKLFF
TRBV5-1,.,14,TRBJ2-7,CASSLEGRADEQYF
TRBV2,.,13,TRBJ1-2,CAAQTGFGYGYTF
TRBV6-6,.,16,TRBJ1-2,CASSYSGQLSNYGYTF
TRBV5-6,.,15,TRBJ2-7,CASSRRGEARQEQYF
TRBV5-4,.,13,TRBJ2-5,CASSLEGGWAQYF
TRBV6-1,.,13,TRBJ1-5,CASRRGSNQPQHF
TRBV13,TRBD1,14,TRBJ2-3,CASSPQTGDDTQYF
TRBV6-6,.,13,TRBJ1-2,CASSYSEEYGYTF
TRBV12-5,.,15,TRBJ2-2,CASGLVQGSTGELFF
TRBV6-1,.,14,TRBJ2-5,CASSEALRRETQYF
TRBV6-5,TRBD1,12,TRBJ1-6,CASRTGDSPLHF
TRBV4-1,TRBD1,15,TRBJ1-1,CASSQVGQGRGGAFF
TRBV2,.,17,TRBJ1-1,CASSELTTGIMNTEAFF
TRBV29-1,TRBD1,12,TRBJ1-2,CSAGTANYGYTF
TRBV6-1,.,16,.,CASSEALLADVYEQYF
TRBV7-9,TRBD2,14,TRBJ2-5,CASSPGPNAGEQYF
TRBV6-5,.,14,TRBJ2-1,CASRRAGLNNEQFF
TRBV14,TRBD1,15,TRBJ2-3,CASSQGQGSTDTQYF
TRBV5-4,TRBD2,14,TRBJ2-3,CASSSLAFTDTQYF
TRBV5-1,.,14,TRBJ1-2,CASSPETAYYGYTF
TRBV18,.,15,TRBJ1-2,CASSGADRRTYGYTF
TRBV29-1,.,13,TRBJ1-1,CSVEGRMNTEAFF
TRBV7-3,TRBD2,15,TRBJ2-7,CASARWTSGRYEQYF
TRBV7-9,TRBD1,16,TRBJ1-3,CASRPGQARSGNTIYF
TRBV9,TRBD2,15,TRBJ2-7,CASSPGGISSYEQYF
TRBV5-1,TRBD2,16,TRBJ2-3,CASSLGISGTTDTQYF
TRBV4-3,TRBD1,15,TRBJ2-7,CASSPRQGESDEQYF
TRBV2,TRBD1,16,TRBJ2-7,CASSEGLQGAPYEQYF
TRBV5-6,.,14,TRBJ1-4,CASSLQGINGKLFF
TRBV6-5,.,14,TRBJ1-3,CASRVLESGNTIYF
TRBV18,TRBD1,14,TRBJ1-1,CASSPGTENTEAFF
TRBV18,TRBD2,15,TRBJ2-7,CASSPQAGAPYEQYF
TRBV7-9,TRBD1,16,TRBJ2-6,CATRGQEYSGANVLTF
TRBV2,.,13,TRBJ2-7,CASNQQSSYEQYF